These 25 T cell receptor beta chains were sequenced from one sample in a study of Graves' ophthalmopathy and Graves' hyperthyroidism. RNA transcripts were the template, and TCR beta CDR3 regions were amplified from them. Investigators did first-round RT-PCR with HTBI primers, then second-round multiplex PCR. Each CDR3 protein gets one entry after TCRdb re-called the multiplex PCR reads with MiXCR. Of 300,000 to 400,000 distinct CDR3 sequences listed, approximately 17% are singletons. Material: peripheral blood. All receptors come from an adult woman with stable Graves' hyperthyroidism.

This clonotype was counted at least ten times. This chain uses TRBV30 with TRBJ1-1; D is perhaps TRBD1 (5 bases). Trimming cost V 3 bases and J 0 bases, with 14 bases left between them. The germline V gene encodes CDR1 GTSNPN and CDR2 SVGIG (reference sequence). The CDR3 contains 15 residues. The CDR3 region is CAWSPGMGMNTEAFF. CDR3 sequence (DNA): TGTGCCTGGAGCCCAGGGATGGGAATGAACACTGAAGCTTTCTTT.

Regarding this clonotype: This could be a read error, since a much larger clone is one nucleotide away. This rearrangement joins TRBV7-2 to TRBJ2-5, with no clear D. Germline loops: CDR1 SGHTA, CDR2 FQGNSA. The CDR3 consists of 11 residues. V was shortened by 3 bases and J by 7 bases, with 6 bases between the two germline ends. CDR3 sequence: CASSFGATQYF. In nucleotides, the CDR3 is TGTGCCAGCAGCTTTGGAGCGACCCAGTACTTC.

At least ten counts were recorded for this clonotype. The junction shows a germline mismatch at one end, possibly a read error. The chain has TRBV7-2 and TRBJ2-7; no firm D call. The CDR3 consists of 13 residues. Looked up from germline, CDR1 is SGHTA and CDR2 is FQGNSA. The CDR3 DNA sequence: TGTGCCAGCAGCTTACAGAGGCAGTACGGGCAGTACTTC. Protein: CASSLQRQYGQYF. The full variable domain, with the rest looked up from reference TRBV7-2 and TRBJ2-7, is GAGVSQSPSNKVTEKGKDVELRCDPISGHTALYWYRQSLGQGLEFLIYFQGNSAPDKSGLPSDRFSAERTGGSVSTLTIQRTQQEDSAVYLCASSLQRQYGQYFGPGTRLTVT.

There are many counts of this clonotype. The chain couples TRBV6-4 to TRBJ2-7; 12 bases match TRBD2. The CDR3 runs to 18 residues. The junction had 16 bases not matched to a gene; V was cut back by 8 bases and J by 2 bases. Germline CDR1 and CDR2: MRHNA and SNTAGT. The CDR3 sequence is CASAIPLAGGPPPYEQYF. The CDR3 nucleotides read TGTGCCAGCGCGATACCGCTAGCGGGAGGGCCTCCCCCCTACGAGCAGTACTTC.

In its sample, this clonotype was seen many times. The chain couples TRBV11-2 to TRBJ2-5; TRBD2 might be the D (5 bases). This CDR3 spans 13 amino acids. V gave up 6 bases and J gave up 5 bases, with 13 bases separating them. Germline CDR1 reads SGHAT; CDR2 reads FQNNGV. The CDR3 loop is CASSLGLVETQYF. CDR3 coding DNA: TGTGCCAGCAGTCTAGGACTTGTGGAGACCCAGTACTTC.

This clonotype showed up many times. V gene TRBV27 combines with J gene TRBJ2-7; D may correspond to TRBD1 or TRBD2 (6 bases each). The CDR3 has 15 residues. Trimming shortened V by 7 bases and J by 3 bases, and 19 bases separated the two germline ends. CDR1 and CDR2 from the germline V gene are MNHEY and SMNVEV (reference sequence). The chain's CDR3 is CASTEDRGRCYEQYF. Here the CDR3 DNA reads TGTGCCAGCACCGAAGACCGGGGGCGATGCTACGAGCAGTACTTC.

This clonotype has a count of ten or more. The chain joins TRBV12-3 or TRBV12-4 to TRBJ2-7; 7 nucleotides match TRBD1. The CDR3 has 15 residues. V trimming: 2 bases; J trimming: 0 bases; junction bases outside the gene matches: 4. The CDR3 region is CASSLKGASSYEQYF. DNA for the CDR3: TGTGCCAGCAGTTTAAAGGGGGCCAGCTCCTACGAGCAGTACTTC.

At least ten counts were recorded for this clonotype. The chain joins TRBV7-8 to TRBJ2-5; D not certain. The CDR3 loop spans 16 amino acids. CDR1 and CDR2 from the germline V gene are SGHVS and FQNEAQ. V lost 4 bases and J 5 bases, leaving 20 bases between the germline ends. In DNA form, the CDR3 reads TGTGCCAGCAGCTACGTCCAGCGAGGAAAGAGGGAGACCCAGTACTTC. The encoded protein is CASSYVQRGKRETQYF.

In this sample, this clonotype turned up many times. CDR3 sequence reads: CASSGAVGIDTEAFF. The CDR3 DNA sequence: TGTGCCAGCAGTGGGGCCGTAGGTATCGACACTGAAGCTTTCTTT. The chain employs TRBV6-1 and TRBJ1-1; D gene ambiguous. From germline, CDR1 is MNHNS and CDR2 SASEGT. The CDR3 covers 15 residues. Trimming stripped 4 bases from V and 3 bases from J, with 15 bases between.

This clonotype occurred many times. The chain couples TRBV5-1 to TRBJ2-7; D unresolved. CDR1 SGHRS and CDR2 YFSETQ come from the germline V gene. The V and J ends lost 2 bases and 3 bases respectively, with 15 bases between them. The CDR3 is 15 amino acids. In DNA form, the CDR3 reads TGCGCCAGCAGCTTCTCTGCTGGGCGGAACTACGAGCAGTACTTC. Translated, it gives CASSFSAGRNYEQYF.

The V call is TRBV6-1, the J call TRBJ1-5; D uncertain. Trimming left V 6 bases short and J 1 base short, with 16 bases between. This CDR3 has 16 amino acids. Per the germline V gene, CDR1 is MNHNS and CDR2 is SASEGT. CDR3: CASRTRGTESNQPQHF. The CDR3 DNA reads as TGTGCCAGCAGGACCCGGGGAACGGAGAGCAATCAGCCCCAGCATTTT.

The V call is TRBV12-3 or TRBV12-4, the J call TRBJ1-2, with D possibly matching TRBD1 (5 bases). The CDR3 runs 13 residues. V was clipped by 5 bases and J by 4 bases, with 11 bases between them. CDR3 in DNA: TGTGCCAGCAGTGACGGGGGGGTCTATGGCTACACCTTC. Protein sequence: CASSDGGVYGYTF.

The chain recombines TRBV28 with TRBJ1-6; unclear D gene. V lost 5 bases to trimming and J lost 6 bases, with 5 bases between them. Per germline, CDR1 MDHEN and CDR2 SYDVKM. The CDR3 totals 12 residues. In DNA, the CDR3 is TGTGCCAGCAGTCGCCTTAATTCACCCCTCCACTTT. Protein: CASSRLNSPLHF.

This clonotype was counted many times. V and J are TRBV6-1 and TRBJ1-2; TRBD1 matches 8 bases. Germline-derived CDR1 and CDR2 are MNHNS and SASEGT. V trimming: 7 bases; J trimming: 2 bases; junction bases outside the gene matches: 12. The CDR3 runs to 16 residues. The CDR3 DNA sequence: TGTGCCAGCATAAACGACAGGGGTTATGCAAACTATGGCTACACCTTC. This encodes CASINDRGYANYGYTF.

This clonotype has just a few counts. The chain has TRBV3-1 and TRBJ1-1; D perhaps matches TRBD1 (6 bases). The CDR3 contains 12 residues. Germline V gives CDR1 LGHDT, CDR2 YNNKEL (reference sequence). Deletions cut 2 bases from V and 6 bases from J, with 7 bases between. The CDR3: CASSQQGPEAFF. The CDR3 DNA reads as TGTGCCAGCAGCCAACAGGGGCCTGAAGCTTTCTTT.

The chain recombines TRBV4-2 with TRBJ2-3, with 7 positions matching TRBD1. J gave up 0 bases and V 1 base, and 4 bases lay outside the gene matches. In germline, CDR1 is LGHNA, CDR2 YNFKEQ. CDR3 length: 16 residues. As DNA, the CDR3 is TGTGCCAGCAGCCAAGGACAGGGTATTAGCACAGATACGCAGTATTTT. Its protein is CASSQGQGISTDTQYF.

There are many counts of this clonotype. The chain couples TRBV10-2 to TRBJ2-5, with TRBD2 matching over 7 bases. Germline lookup yields CDR1 WSHSY and CDR2 SAAADI. The CDR3 extends over 17 amino acids. The junction had 21 bases not matched to a gene; V was cut back by 8 bases and J by 6 bases. CDR3 residues: CASRSSGGLESAKTQYF. CDR3 in DNA: TGCGCCAGCCGTTCTAGCGGCGGCTTGGAATCCGCAAAGACCCAGTACTTC.

In DNA, the CDR3 is TGCAGTGCTAGCCCCGGGACTCCGGCCTATGGCTACACCTTC. This sequence encodes CSASPGTPAYGYTF. The chain is built from TRBV20-1 and TRBJ1-2; a weak D match, TRBD1 (5 bases). Deletions cut 3 bases from V and 4 bases from J, with 15 bases between. This CDR3 has 14 residues. Germline values: CDR1 DFQATT, CDR2 SNEGSKA (reference sequence).

In this sample, this clonotype turned up many times. The V gene is TRBV28, the J gene TRBJ1-1; weak D call: TRBD1 (6 bases). Per germline, CDR1 MDHEN and CDR2 SYDVKM. Trimming took 6 bases from V and 2 from J, leaving 13 bases between them. The CDR3 spans 14 residues. CDR3 residues: CASRRGGGNTEAFF. CDR3 DNA sequence: TGTGCCAGCAGGAGAGGGGGAGGAAACACTGAAGCTTTCTTT.

CDR3 sequence: CASTPRHNSYEQYF. In nucleotides, the CDR3 is TGTGCCAGTACTCCCCGACACAACTCCTACGAGCAGTACTTC. This chain joins TRBV19 and TRBJ2-7; D gene uncertain. The CDR3 covers 14 residues. From germline, CDR1 is LNHDA and CDR2 SQIVND (reference sequence). With 7 bases removed from V and 0 bases from J, the gap between germline ends came to 13 bases.

As regards this clonotype: A junction end diverges from the germline sequence, so it may reflect a read error. The chain uses TRBV2 and TRBJ1-1; D may be TRBD1 (5 bases). From germline, CDR1 is SNHLY and CDR2 FYNNEI. This CDR3 has 14 amino acids. CDR3 sequence (DNA): TGTGCCAGCAACCCACAGGTCCTGAACACTGATGCTTTCTTT. It translates to CASNPQVLNTDAFF.

This clonotype showed up many times. The V and J genes are TRBV24-1 and TRBJ2-5; TRBD1 is a possible D gene (5 bases). The CDR3 runs 10 residues. Trimming removed 9 bases at V and 5 bases at J, with 6 bases between. Germline V CDR1 and CDR2: KGHDR, SFDVKD. For the CDR3, the DNA is TGTGCCACCTACAGGGAGACCCAGTACTTC. The encoded protein is CATYRETQYF.

This clonotype was recorded a few times. The V gene is TRBV20-1, the J gene TRBJ1-1; TRBD1 might be the D (5 bases). The CDR3 extends over 13 amino acids. Per the germline V gene, CDR1 is DFQATT and CDR2 is SNEGSKA (reference sequence). The V and J ends lost 5 bases and 0 bases respectively, with 10 bases between them. This CDR3 is CSAWTPMNTEAFF. The CDR3 DNA is TGCAGTGCTTGGACACCCATGAACACTGAAGCTTTCTTT.

This clonotype was observed many times. The V call is TRBV5-1, the J call TRBJ2-4, with 10 bases identical to TRBD1. This CDR3 is 15 amino acids long. Germline-derived CDR1 and CDR2 are SGHRS and YFSETQ. The trim removed 7 bases at V and 5 bases at J, leaving 9 bases unmatched. The CDR3 is CASQDRGSPQNIQYF. The CDR3 DNA follows: TGCGCCAGCCAGGACAGGGGGTCACCACAAAACATTCAGTACTTC.

This clonotype was seen repeatedly, ten times or more. J is TRBJ2-5 and V is TRBV12-3 or TRBV12-4, with D hard to call. Trimming stripped 7 bases from V and 1 base from J, with 7 bases between. This CDR3 contains 12 residues. The CDR3 sequence is CASTNAQETQYF. The CDR3 DNA follows: TGTGCCAGCACCAATGCCCAAGAGACCCAGTACTTC.